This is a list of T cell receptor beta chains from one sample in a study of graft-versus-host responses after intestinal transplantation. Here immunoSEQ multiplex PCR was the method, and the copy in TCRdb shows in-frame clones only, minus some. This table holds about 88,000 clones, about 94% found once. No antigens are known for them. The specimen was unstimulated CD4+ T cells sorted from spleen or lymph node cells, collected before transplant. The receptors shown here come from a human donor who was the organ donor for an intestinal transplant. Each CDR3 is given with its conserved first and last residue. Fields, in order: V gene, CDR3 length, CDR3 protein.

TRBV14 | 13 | CASSRTTNSPLHF
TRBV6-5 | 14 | CASRGAGRNQPQHF
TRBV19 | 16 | CASSVQGLGSNQPQHF
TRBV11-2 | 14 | CASSLITGGTEAFF
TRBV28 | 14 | CASSLTQGLYGYTF
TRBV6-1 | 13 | CASRPSSYNEQFF
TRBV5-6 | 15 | CASSSTASGTTEAFF
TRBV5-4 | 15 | CASSLGGSSYNEQFF
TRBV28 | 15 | CASRPWTLLNTEAFF
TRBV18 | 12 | CASSPDPNGYTF
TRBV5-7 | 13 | CASSREPTDTQYF
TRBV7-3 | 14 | CASSLGQENSPLHF
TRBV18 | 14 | CASSPRQGAYEQYF
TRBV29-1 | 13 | CSVEGGFQEPQYF
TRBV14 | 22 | CASSQVPAIDRAPDLYNSPLHF
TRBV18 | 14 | CASSPQDSGNTIYF
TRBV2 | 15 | CASSEQGGSGYGYTF
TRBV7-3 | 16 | CASSRLAGLSTDTQYF
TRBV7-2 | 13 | CASSLQGNQPQHF
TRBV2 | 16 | CASRIGLAGGWDEQFF
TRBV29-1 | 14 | CSVGQGGPGNTIYF
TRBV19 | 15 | CASSIGQVERTEAFF
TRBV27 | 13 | CASRPLGLTEAFF